The 5 T cell receptor beta chains below all came from one sample that was sequenced in a study of T cells expressing NK-cell markers. TCRdb re-called the 5' RACE reads, yielding one record per CDR3 amino acid sequence without DNA. The sample table includes 500,000 or so distinct CDR3 sequences. The sequenced sample consisted of blood T cells: a sorted CD56 or NKG2C T cell subset, CD4+ or CD8+ T cells, or bulk PBMC T cells (not recorded which). Receptors originate from a young man in good health.

The chain has TRBV4-2 and TRBJ2-2. The CDR3 totals 16 residues. The germline V gene has CDR1 LGHNA and CDR2 YNFKEQ. This CDR3 is CASSQYSSSNTGELFF.

This chain connects TRBV10-3 to TRBJ2-2; TCRdb selects TRBD1, and the lack of DNA leaves this call unchecked. Germline V gene lookup returns CDR1 ENHRY and CDR2 SYGVKD. The CDR3 loop spans 13 amino acids. The CDR3: CAISAPERGELFF.

The chain is built from TRBV9 and TRBJ2-1; TCRdb's D call of TRBD2 is untestable without DNA. CDR3 size: 13 residues. CDR1 and CDR2 from the germline V gene are SGDLS and YYNGEE. CDR3 loop: CASSVGPSREQFF.

This chain connects TRBV29-1 to TRBJ2-2; TCRdb picks TRBD1, but there is no DNA to check that call. The CDR3 has 14 residues. Per germline, CDR1 SQVTM and CDR2 ANQGSEA. CDR3 in amino acids: CSVDGGVFTGELFF.

The genes are TRBV2 and TRBJ1-1; the TCRdb D gene call, TRBD1, has no DNA to confirm it. The germline CDR1 and CDR2 sequences are SNHLY and FYNNEI. The CDR3 extends over 14 amino acids. CDR3 residues: CASRQGGWNTEAFF. Full variable domain (remainder filled in from reference TRBV2 and TRBJ1-1): EPEVTQTPSHQVTQMGQEVILRCVPISNHLYFYWYRQILGQKVEFLVSFYNNEISEKSEIFDDQFSVERPDGSNFTLKIRSTKLEDSAMYFCASRQGGWNTEAFFGQGTRLTVV.